The clone carrying this T cell receptor (beta chain) was recorded only once. The trim removed 1 base at V and 0 bases at J, leaving 4 bases unmatched. The CDR3 runs 17 residues. CDR1 and CDR2 (germline): LGHDT, YNNKEL (reference sequence). This sample was included in a study of blood T cell repertoires in COVID-19. Study information: The study drew acute and convalescent COVID-19 samples from the United States, Italy and Spain.

Source study methods: Reference gene primer amplification gave nucleated cell count estimates. TCRdb's copy holds only in-frame clones and misses some; the assay was immunoSEQ multiplex PCR. V and J calls and clone size are given by that table; D and trimming were obtained from the DNA. Counted here are about 160,000 clones, around nine tenths occurring once; the ten biggest clones make up 18%. The chain has TRBV3-1 (or the pseudogene TRBV3-2) and TRBJ2-3; TRBD2 aligns across 10 bases. The receptor was derived from a man aged 60 to 69 with active or convalescent COVID-19. Specimen: peripheral blood. In nucleotides, the CDR3 is TGTGCCAGCAGCCAAGTTGGACTAGCGGTCAGCACAGATACGCAGTATTTT. The encoded protein is CASSQVGLAVSTDTQYF.